This T cell receptor (beta chain) emerged from a study of shared clonotypes between healthy human individuals. The study, taken as a whole, reports: Four donors held roughly 5% of naive CD4 clonotypes in common.

This table comes from immunoSEQ multiplex PCR, and its TCRdb copy is limited to in-frame clones, with some not included. Of 1.5 million to 2.5 million clones listed, about 94% were seen once; the top ten hold approximately 1%. The CDR3 covers 15 residues. V shed 2 bases and J 4 bases; nucleotides not matched to a gene: 6. Germline-derived CDR1 and CDR2 are SNHLY and FYNNEI. About this clone: The target antigen is unknown.

Selected positively for CCR7 and CD45RO-negative, naive CD8 cells excluded terminally differentiated effector memory CD45RA+ cells. The clonotype comes from a young man in good health. Sequenced sample: naive CD8+ T cells sorted from blood. The V call is TRBV2, the J call TRBJ1-2; 8 bases map to TRBD1. CDR3 protein: CASSELGQALYGYTF. The CDR3 bases are TGTGCCAGCAGTGAATTGGGACAGGCACTCTATGGCTACACCTTC.